The T cell receptor beta chain described here comes from a study of OX40 agonist ivuxolimab in advanced cancers. In the study overall: Intravenous ivuxolimab at 0.01 to 10 mg/kg was given to patients every 2 weeks.

Study observations and caveats: At doses 0.1 to 3.0 mg/kg, CD4+ and CD8+ clones expanded.

The length of the CDR3 is 17 residues. From germline, CDR1 is SEHNR and CDR2 FQNEAQ (reference sequence). Trimming at V came to 4 bases and at J to 0 bases, leaving 8 bases not matched to a gene. This clone is labeled as medium-sized (0.01 to 0.1%). What it binds is not known. TCRdb's copy holds only in-frame clones and misses some; the assay was immunoSEQ multiplex PCR. This table has thousands of clones, 84% appearing once. V is TRBV7-9 and J is TRBJ2-3; 9 bases agree with TRBD1. This sequence was found in an adult with an advanced solid tumor such as melanoma, head and neck, liver or kidney cancer. The sequences come from CD4+ or CD8+ T cells sorted from blood, collected in a trial of the OX40 agonist ivuxolimab. The CDR3 sequence is CASSSPGQGISTDTQYF. CDR3 nucleotide sequence: TGTGCCAGCAGCTCTCCGGGACAGGGAATTAGCACAGATACGCAGTATTTT. Complete variable domain (other parts from reference TRBV7-9 and TRBJ2-3): DTGVSQNPRHKITKRGQNVTFRCDPISEHNRLYWYRQTLGQGPEFLTYFQNEAQLEKSRLLSDRFSAERPKGSFSTLEIQRTEQGDSAMYLCASSSPGQGISTDTQYFGPGTRLTVL.